This T cell receptor (beta chain) is from a study of T cells in Graves' hyperthyroidism and ophthalmopathy. These patients, aged 18 to 65, had recently diagnosed hyperthyroidism lasting under 2 months. The CDR3 regions of TCR beta were amplified from RNA transcripts. Initially, a first-round RT-PCR of the TCR CDR3 employed the HTBI primer set. TCRdb recomputed calls from the multiplex PCR reads with MiXCR, one row per CDR3 protein. In the table there are over 300,000 distinct CDR3 sequences, around 14% of which are singletons. Study-level results: Blood held most thyroid clonotypes expanded above 0.001 frequency. A model using 13 V-J features told ophthalmopathy apart from stable hyperthyroidism.

Germline CDR1 is LNHDA and CDR2 is SQIVND (reference sequence). This CDR3 has 13 residues. In the case of this clonotype: The antigen is unknown.

This sequence originates from a woman in her sixties with Graves' hyperthyroidism. The chain carries TRBV19 and TRBJ1-1, with unresolved D. Sequencing was carried out using blood. Written as DNA, the CDR3 is TGTGCTTCCGGGTCCCCCTGGGGCACTGAAGCTTTCTTT. Its translation: CASGSPWGTEAFF. Drawing the rest from reference TRBV19 and TRBJ1-1, the complete variable domain is DGGITQSPKYLFRKEGQNVTLSCEQNLNHDAMYWYRQDPGQGLRLIYYSQIVNDFQKGDIAEGYSVSREKKESFPLTVTSAQKNPTAFYLCASGSPWGTEAFFGQGTRLTVV.